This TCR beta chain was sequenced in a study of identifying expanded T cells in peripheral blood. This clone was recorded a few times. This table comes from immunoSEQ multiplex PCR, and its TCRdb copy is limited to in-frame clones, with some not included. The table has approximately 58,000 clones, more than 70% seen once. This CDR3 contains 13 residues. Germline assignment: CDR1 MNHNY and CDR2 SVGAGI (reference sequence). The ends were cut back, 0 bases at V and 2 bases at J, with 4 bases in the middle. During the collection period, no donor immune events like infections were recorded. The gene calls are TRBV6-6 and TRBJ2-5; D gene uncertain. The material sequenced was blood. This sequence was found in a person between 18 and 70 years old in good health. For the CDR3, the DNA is TGTGCCAGCAGTTACTCGACACAAGAGACCCAGTACTTC. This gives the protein CASSYSTQETQYF.